Below, 15 T cell receptor beta chains from the same sample are listed, as sequenced in a study of PD-1 blockade in classical Hodgkin lymphoma. TCRdb's copy holds only in-frame clones and misses some; the assay was immunoSEQ multiplex PCR. Found here are fewer than 65,000 clones, around nine tenths of them singletons; the top ten hold approximately 9.7%. Every one of the patients relapsed after autologous stem cell transplantation (brentuximab vedotin exposure was variable). This sample comprised peripheral blood mononuclear cells (PBMCs), obtained at baseline. These receptors were collected from a human donor with classical Hodgkin lymphoma.

The chain couples TRBV19 to TRBJ1-4; D unclear. Germline-derived CDR1 and CDR2 are LNHDA and SQIVND (reference sequence). This CDR3 region has 15 residues. The germline V and J ends were trimmed by 8 bases and 5 bases, with 18 bases remaining between them. CDR3 in DNA: TGTGCCAGTTGCTTTGGTGGGCTGGAGAATGAAAAACTGTTTTTT. Its translation: CASCFGGLENEKLFF.

The rearrangement links TRBV4-1 to TRBJ2-7; 7 bases line up with TRBD1. The CDR3 sequence is 15 residues long. Germline lookup yields CDR1 MGHRA and CDR2 YSYEKL. V lost 0 bases to trimming and J lost 2 bases; unmatched junction nucleotides: 4. Written as DNA, the CDR3 is TGCGCCAGCAGCCAAGAAGCCAGGGGGACCTACGAGCAGTACTTC. Amino acids: CASSQEARGTYEQYF.

V gene TRBV2 combines with J gene TRBJ1-6, with D maybe TRBD1 (5 bases). CDR3 size: 12 residues. V gave up 7 bases and J gave up 13 bases, with 14 bases separating them. Germline CDR1 reads SNHLY; CDR2 reads FYNNEI. This CDR3 reads CASTIGVTPLHF. The CDR3 nucleotides are TGTGCCAGCACGATAGGGGTTACGCCCCTCCACTTT.

The V and J genes are TRBV25-1 and TRBJ1-6, with TRBD1 matching over 7 bases. CDR1 is MGHDK and CDR2 is SYGVNS in the germline V gene. The CDR3 covers 13 residues. Trimming removed 6 bases from V and 8 bases from J; junction bases left unmatched: 4. This chain's CDR3 is CASSTGVDSPLHF. The CDR3 DNA reads as TGTGCCAGCAGCACAGGGGTGGATTCACCCCTCCACTTT.

The genes are TRBV5-8 and TRBJ2-7; TRBD2 matches 8 bases. The V segment lost 1 base and the J segment 3 bases; nucleotides outside the gene matches: 3. The CDR3 runs to 14 residues. Germline loops: CDR1 SGHTS, CDR2 YDEGEE. CDR3 coding DNA: TGTGCCAGCAGCTTGATCGGGGGGGGCTACGAGCAGTACTTC. Protein: CASSLIGGGYEQYF.

The chain couples TRBV7-9 to TRBJ2-1; no clear D gene. CDR1 and CDR2 (germline): SEHNR, FQNEAQ (reference sequence). There are 13 residues in the CDR3. The V gene lost 1 base and the J gene lost 7 bases, with 8 bases spanning the gap. This CDR3 reads CASSLGSENEQFF. In DNA form, the CDR3 reads TGTGCCAGCAGCTTAGGGTCGGAGAATGAGCAGTTCTTC.

This chain links TRBV19 with TRBJ1-5, with D perhaps matching TRBD1 (5 bases). The germline gives CDR1 LNHDA, CDR2 SQIVND (reference sequence). This CDR3 is built from 14 residues. Trimming left V 7 bases short and J 0 bases short, with 10 bases between. For the CDR3, the DNA is TGTGCCAGTATCCCCGGGGGTAGCAATCAGCCCCAGCATTTT. This gives the protein CASIPGGSNQPQHF.

V and J are TRBV18 and TRBJ2-2; unclear D gene. The CDR3 extends over 15 amino acids. Trimming pared 3 bases from V and 3 bases from J, leaving 11 bases between. The germline V gene has CDR1 KGHSH and CDR2 LQKENI. The CDR3 nucleotides read TGTGCCAGCTCACCCTTACCAGGATACACCGGGGAGCTGTTTTTT. It specifies CASSPLPGYTGELFF.

V and J are TRBV15 and TRBJ1-1; D gene unclear. The germline V gene has CDR1 LNHNV and CDR2 YYDKDF (reference sequence). V gave up 0 bases and J gave up 3 bases, with 20 bases separating them. The CDR3 is 18 residues long. CDR3 sequence reads: CATSRDWISGKMYTEAFF. DNA of the CDR3: TGTGCCACCAGCAGAGATTGGATATCAGGCAAGATGTACACTGAAGCTTTCTTT. Drawing the rest from reference TRBV15 and TRBJ1-1, the complete variable domain is DAMVIQNPRYQVTQFGKPVTLSCSQTLNHNVMYWYQQKSSQAPKLLFHYYDKDFNNEADTPDNFQSRRPNTSFCFLDIRSPGLGDTAMYLCATSRDWISGKMYTEAFFGQGTRLTVV.

The J gene is TRBJ2-7, the V gene TRBV7-9, with TRBD2 as a possible D gene (5 bases). From germline, CDR1 is SEHNR and CDR2 FQNEAQ (reference sequence). The ends were cut back, 5 bases at V and 3 bases at J, with 20 bases in the middle. The CDR3 runs 16 residues. CDR3 sequence: CASSPRASLLDYEQYF. DNA for the CDR3: TGTGCCAGCAGCCCCCGCGCTAGCCTCCTCGACTACGAGCAGTACTTC.

This chain connects TRBV6-5 to TRBJ2-7; 7 nucleotides agree with TRBD1. Germline V lookup: CDR1 MNHEY, CDR2 SVGAGI. The V segment lost 6 bases and the J segment 2 bases; nucleotides outside the gene matches: 10. The CDR3 is made up of 15 amino acids. The CDR3 coding sequence is TGTGCCAGCAGGCGACGATGGGACAGCGCCTACGAGCAGTACTTC. It encodes CASRRRWDSAYEQYF.

The V and J genes are TRBV7-9 and TRBJ2-1; D may be TRBD2 (6 bases). Germline values: CDR1 SEHNR, CDR2 FQNEAQ (reference sequence). V was clipped by 5 bases and J by 8 bases, with 16 bases between them. CDR3 length: 14 residues. This chain's CDR3 is CASSKAGWGDEQFF. The CDR3 region has the DNA TGTGCCAGCAGCAAGGCAGGGTGGGGGGATGAGCAGTTCTTC.

This sequence joins TRBV18 and TRBJ2-2, with D unclear. CDR3 length: 13 amino acids. Germline V gene sequence: CDR1 KGHSH, CDR2 LQKENI. V lost 2 bases and J lost 0, with 1 base in between. The CDR3 DNA follows: TGTGCCAGCTCACCATCGAACACCGGGGAGCTGTTTTTT. As protein: CASSPSNTGELFF.

The chain links TRBV30 to TRBJ2-2; TRBD2 matches at 13 bases. With 4 bases clipped from V and 6 bases from J, the junction kept 2 bases outside the gene matches. The CDR3 runs to 14 residues. The germline gives CDR1 GTSNPN, CDR2 SVGIG (reference sequence). The CDR3 nucleotides read TGTGCCTGGAAGGGACTAGCGGGACCCGGGGAGCTGTTTTTT. This codes for CAWKGLAGPGELFF.

This sequence joins TRBV19 and TRBJ1-1; D unclear. V was pared by 3 bases and J by 0 bases, with 8 bases between. CDR3 length equals 14 residues. The germline V gene encodes CDR1 LNHDA and CDR2 SQIVND (reference sequence). CDR3 residues: CASSIRGLNTEAFF. In nucleotides, the CDR3 is TGTGCCAGTAGTATCCGTGGCCTGAACACTGAAGCTTTCTTT.